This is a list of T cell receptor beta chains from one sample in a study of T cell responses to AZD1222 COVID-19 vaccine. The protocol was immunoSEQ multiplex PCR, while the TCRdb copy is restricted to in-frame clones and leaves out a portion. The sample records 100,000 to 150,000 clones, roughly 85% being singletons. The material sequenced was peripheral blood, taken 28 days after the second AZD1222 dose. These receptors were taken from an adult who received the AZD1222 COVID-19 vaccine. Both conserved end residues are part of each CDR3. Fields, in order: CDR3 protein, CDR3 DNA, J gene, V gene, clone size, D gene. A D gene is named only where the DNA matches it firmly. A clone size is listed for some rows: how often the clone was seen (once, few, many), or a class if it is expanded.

CASGTVIYGYTF	TGTGCCAGCGGGACAGTAATCTATGGCTACACCTTC	TRBJ1-2	TRBV6-5	NA	TRBD1
CASSLESQANSYEQYF	TGCGCCAGCAGCTTGGAGAGTCAGGCGAACTCCTACGAGCAGTACTTC	TRBJ2-7	TRBV5-1	NA	NA
CASSSPRSPGTAALPF	TGTGCCAGCAGCAGCCCCCGCTCACCCGGGACAGCGGCCCTCCCCTTC	TRBJ1-2	TRBV28	few	TRBD1
CASRRDLGPQHF	TGTGCCAGCAGAAGGGACCTTGGGCCCCAGCATTTT	TRBJ1-5	TRBV2	NA	NA
CASSQAGTLGNTIYF	TGTGCCAGCAGCCAAGCCGGGACTTTAGGAAACACCATATATTTT	TRBJ1-3	TRBV3-1/TRBV3-2	NA	NA
CASSLLRTGHAGELFF	TGTGCCAGCAGCTTATTGCGGACAGGGCATGCCGGGGAGCTGTTTTTT	TRBJ2-2	TRBV7-9	NA	TRBD1
CASSVGWRTNEKLFF	TGTGCCAGCAGTGTCGGGTGGCGGACTAATGAAAAACTGTTTTTT	TRBJ1-4	TRBV25-1	NA	NA
CASSPGTAQETQYF	TGTGCCAGCAGCCCCGGGACGGCCCAAGAGACCCAGTACTTC	TRBJ2-5	TRBV14	NA	NA
CASRPGLGEQYF	TGTGCCAGCAGGCCCGGGTTGGGCGAGCAGTACTTC	TRBJ2-7	TRBV12-3/TRBV12-4	once	NA
CASSVGAGTEAFF	TGTGCCAGTAGCGTGGGGGCAGGCACTGAAGCTTTCTTT	TRBJ1-1	TRBV19	NA	NA
CASSLTGVDTEAFF	TGTGCCAGCTCCCTAACAGGAGTTGACACTGAAGCTTTCTTT	TRBJ1-1	TRBV18	NA	NA
CASRDRGTPGGYTF	TGTGCCAGCAGGGACAGGGGCACTCCGGGGGGCTACACCTTC	TRBJ1-2	TRBV5-6	NA	TRBD1
CASTSGGASTGELFF	TGTGCCAGCACCAGCGGGGGGGCGAGCACCGGGGAGCTGTTTTTT	TRBJ2-2	TRBV7-3	NA	TRBD2
CASSVEPRWTADTQYF	TGTGCCAGCAGCGTGGAACCCAGGTGGACGGCAGATACGCAGTATTTT	TRBJ2-3	TRBV9	NA	NA
CASSLDRGGYGYTF	TGTGCCAGCAGCCTCGACAGGGGTGGCTATGGCTACACCTTC	TRBJ1-2	TRBV6-2/TRBV6-3	NA	TRBD1
CASSPQGMGEKLFF	TGTGCCAGCAGCCCTCAGGGGATGGGGGAAAAACTGTTTTTT	TRBJ1-4	TRBV7-2	NA	NA
CASSRRQGMEDTQYF	TGTGCCAGCAGTCGTCGACAGGGGATGGAAGATACGCAGTATTTT	TRBJ2-3	TRBV7-9	NA	TRBD1
CASSYSQQLPYEQYF	TGTGCCAGCAGTTACAGTCAACAGCTACCCTACGAGCAGTACTTC	TRBJ2-7	TRBV6-5	NA	NA
CASSFPGLDNEQFF	TGTGCCAGCAGCTTTCCGGGGTTGGACAATGAGCAGTTCTTC	TRBJ2-1	TRBV5-6	NA	NA
CASSPAGTGDHHGYTF	TGTGCCAGCAGCCCCGCCGGGACAGGGGACCACCATGGCTACACCTTC	TRBJ1-2	TRBV28	NA	TRBD1
CASSQGAGGEQYF	TGTGCCAGCAGCCAAGGTGCCGGAGGGGAGCAGTACTTC	TRBJ2-7	TRBV4-2	NA	NA
CAIRVAGDDTQYF	TGTGCCATCAGAGTAGCGGGGGATGATACGCAGTATTTT	TRBJ2-3	TRBV10-3	NA	TRBD2
CASTQEAGQFF	TGTGCCAGTACACAGGAAGCTGGGCAGTTCTTC	TRBJ2-1	TRBV2	NA	NA
CASSLLGEQNSPLHF	TGTGCCAGCAGTTTATTAGGGGAACAGAATTCACCCCTCCACTTT	TRBJ1-6	TRBV28	NA	NA
CASSRGFGYTEAFF	TGTGCCAGCAGCCGGGGGTTCGGGTACACTGAAGCTTTCTTT	TRBJ1-1	TRBV5-8	once	NA
CASSLVPGKEEKLFF	TGCGCCAGCAGCTTGGTGCCGGGAAAGGAGGAAAAACTGTTTTTT	TRBJ1-4	TRBV5-1	NA	NA
CASSLDRGNSPLHF	TGTGCCAGCAGTCTAGACAGGGGGAATTCACCCCTCCACTTT	TRBJ1-6	TRBV6-2/TRBV6-3	NA	TRBD1
CASSQEGVQGFTQNTEAFF	TGCGCCAGCAGCCAAGAGGGGGTACAGGGATTCACGCAGAACACTGAAGCTTTCTTT	TRBJ1-1	TRBV4-1	NA	NA
CASSPPGLGANEQFF	TGTGCCAGCTCCCCGCCGGGACTAGGAGCGAATGAGCAGTTCTTC	TRBJ2-1	TRBV28	NA	TRBD2
CASSLEVEGLEGYTF	TGCGCCAGCAGCTTGGAGGTTGAGGGGCTAGAAGGCTACACCTTC	TRBJ1-2	TRBV5-1	NA	NA
CASSLEGRGNTIYF	TGTGCCAGCAGCTTAGAAGGTCGCGGAAACACCATATATTTT	TRBJ1-3	TRBV7-2	NA	NA
CASSLGGGSTEAFF	TGTGCCAGCAGCTTAGGGGGAGGGAGCACTGAAGCTTTCTTT	TRBJ1-1	TRBV7-6	NA	NA
CASSFPPEKLFF	TGTGCCAGCAGCTTTCCCCCTGAAAAACTGTTTTTT	TRBJ1-4	TRBV7-3	NA	NA
CAISETRTEPVNQPQHF	TGTGCCATCAGTGAGACCCGGACAGAACCCGTTAATCAGCCCCAGCATTTT	TRBJ1-5	TRBV10-3	NA	NA
CAIRGDATDTQYF	TGTGCCATCAGGGGGGACGCTACAGATACGCAGTATTTT	TRBJ2-3	TRBV10-3	NA	NA